Following are 2 T cell receptor beta chains from one sample sequenced in a study of shared clonotypes between healthy human individuals. Sequencing used immunoSEQ multiplex PCR; TCRdb keeps in-frame clones, though not all of them. Among about 990,000 clones, 75% to 85% were seen once, and the ten largest hold 0.55% to 0.7%. The sequencing sample was made of memory CD4+ T cells from PBMCs. Subset in this sample: CD45RA-negative fraction. These receptors originate from a young man in good health. Some clones in this sample may be carry-over from other donors' samples.

The V and J genes are TRBV7-2 and TRBJ1-2; D is uncertain. Germline CDR1 SGHTA, CDR2 FQGNSA. V was pared by 1 base and J by 5 bases, with 14 bases between. The CDR3 sequence is 15 residues long. In DNA form, the CDR3 reads TGTGCCAGCAGCTTAGTGAATTCGGGGTCATATGGCTACACCTTC. It codes for CASSLVNSGSYGYTF.

The V and J genes are TRBV7-3 and TRBJ1-2, with 7 bases matching TRBD1. V lost 5 bases, J lost 4 bases, and 7 bases stayed unmatched. Germline lookup yields CDR1 SGHTA and CDR2 FQGTGA. The CDR3 has 14 residues. The CDR3 is CASSPIEGAYGYTF. The DNA of the CDR3 is TGTGCCAGCAGCCCCATCGAGGGGGCCTATGGCTACACCTTC.